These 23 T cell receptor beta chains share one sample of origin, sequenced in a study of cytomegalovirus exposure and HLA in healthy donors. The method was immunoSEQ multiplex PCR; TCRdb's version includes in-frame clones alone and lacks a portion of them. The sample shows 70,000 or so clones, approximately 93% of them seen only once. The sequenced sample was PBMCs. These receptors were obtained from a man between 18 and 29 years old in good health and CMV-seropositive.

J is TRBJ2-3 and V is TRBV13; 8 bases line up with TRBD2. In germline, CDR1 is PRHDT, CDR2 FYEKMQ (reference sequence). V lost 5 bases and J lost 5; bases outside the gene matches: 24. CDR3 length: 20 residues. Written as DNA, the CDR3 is TGTGCCAGCAGCCAGTCCCCAGTGGAACGGGAGGGCCCTGATGGAGATACGCAGTATTTT. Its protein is CASSQSPVEREGPDGDTQYF.

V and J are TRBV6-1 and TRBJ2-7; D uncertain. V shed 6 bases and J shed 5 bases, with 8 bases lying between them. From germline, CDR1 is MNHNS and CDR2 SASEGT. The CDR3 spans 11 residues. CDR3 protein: CASSHIHEQYF. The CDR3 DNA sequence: TGTGCCAGCAGCCACATACACGAGCAGTACTTC.

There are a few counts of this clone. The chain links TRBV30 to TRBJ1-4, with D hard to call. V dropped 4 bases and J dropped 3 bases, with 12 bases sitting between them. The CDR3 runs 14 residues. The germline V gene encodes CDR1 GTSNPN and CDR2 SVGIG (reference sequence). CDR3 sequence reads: CAWTKQNPNEKLFF. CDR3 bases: TGTGCCTGGACCAAACAGAACCCTAATGAAAAACTGTTTTTT.

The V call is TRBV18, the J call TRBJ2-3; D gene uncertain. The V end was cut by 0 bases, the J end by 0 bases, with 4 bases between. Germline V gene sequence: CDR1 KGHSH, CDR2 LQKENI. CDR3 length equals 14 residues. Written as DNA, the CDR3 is TGTGCCAGCTCACCACCGAGTAGCACAGATACGCAGTATTTT. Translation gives CASSPPSSTDTQYF.

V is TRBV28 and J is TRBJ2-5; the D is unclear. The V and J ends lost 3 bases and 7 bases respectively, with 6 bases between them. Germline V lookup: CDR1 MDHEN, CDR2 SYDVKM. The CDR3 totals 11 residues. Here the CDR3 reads CASSFAGTQYF. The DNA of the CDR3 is TGTGCCAGCAGTTTTGCAGGGACCCAGTACTTC.

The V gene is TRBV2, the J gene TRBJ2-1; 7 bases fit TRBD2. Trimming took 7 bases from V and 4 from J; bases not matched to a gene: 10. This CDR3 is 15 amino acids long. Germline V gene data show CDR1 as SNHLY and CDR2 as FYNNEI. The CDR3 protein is CASTPASGTYNEQFF. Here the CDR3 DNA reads TGTGCCAGCACCCCCGCTAGCGGAACTTACAATGAGCAGTTCTTC.

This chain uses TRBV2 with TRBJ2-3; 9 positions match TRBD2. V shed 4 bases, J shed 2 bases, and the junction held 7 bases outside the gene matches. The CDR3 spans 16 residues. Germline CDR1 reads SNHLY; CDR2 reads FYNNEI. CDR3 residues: CASSGASGIFTDTQYF. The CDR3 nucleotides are TGTGCCAGCAGTGGGGCTAGCGGGATATTCACAGATACGCAGTATTTT.

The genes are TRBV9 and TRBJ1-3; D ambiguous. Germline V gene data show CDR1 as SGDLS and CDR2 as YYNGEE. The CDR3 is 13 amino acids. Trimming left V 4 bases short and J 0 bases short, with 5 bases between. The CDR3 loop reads CASSSSSGNTIYF. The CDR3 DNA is TGTGCCAGCAGCTCGAGCTCTGGAAACACCATATATTTT.

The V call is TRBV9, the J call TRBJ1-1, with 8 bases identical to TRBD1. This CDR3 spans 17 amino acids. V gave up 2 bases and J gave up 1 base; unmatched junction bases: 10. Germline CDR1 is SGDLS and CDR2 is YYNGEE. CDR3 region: CASSVGTGGFGNTEAFF. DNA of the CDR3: TGTGCCAGCAGCGTTGGTACAGGGGGGTTTGGGAACACTGAAGCTTTCTTT.

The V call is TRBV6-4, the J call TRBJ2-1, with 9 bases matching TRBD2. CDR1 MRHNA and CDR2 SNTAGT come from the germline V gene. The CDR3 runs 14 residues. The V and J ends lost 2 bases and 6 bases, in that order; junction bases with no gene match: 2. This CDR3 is CASSDLREGNEQFF. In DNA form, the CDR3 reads TGTGCCAGCAGTGACCTGCGGGAGGGCAATGAGCAGTTCTTC.

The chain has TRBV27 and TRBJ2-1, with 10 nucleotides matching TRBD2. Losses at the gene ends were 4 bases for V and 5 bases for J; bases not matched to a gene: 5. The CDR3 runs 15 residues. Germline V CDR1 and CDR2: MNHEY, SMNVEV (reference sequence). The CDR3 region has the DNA TGTGCCAGCAGTTATAGCGGGAGGAAAGACAATGAGCAGTTCTTC. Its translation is CASSYSGRKDNEQFF.

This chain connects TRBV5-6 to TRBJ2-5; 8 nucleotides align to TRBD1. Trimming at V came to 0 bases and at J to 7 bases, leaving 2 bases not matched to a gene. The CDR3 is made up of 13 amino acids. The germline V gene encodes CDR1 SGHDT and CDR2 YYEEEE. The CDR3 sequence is CASSLVQGGTQYF. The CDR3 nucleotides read TGTGCCAGCAGCTTGGTACAGGGGGGGACCCAGTACTTC.

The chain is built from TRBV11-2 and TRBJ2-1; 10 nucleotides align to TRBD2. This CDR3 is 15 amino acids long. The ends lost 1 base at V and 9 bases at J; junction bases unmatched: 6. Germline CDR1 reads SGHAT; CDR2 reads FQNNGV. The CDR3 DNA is TGTGCCAGCAGCTTAGGGCTAGCGGGAGTGAGTGAGCAGTTCTTC. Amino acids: CASSLGLAGVSEQFF.

The CDR3 DNA reads TGTGCCAGCAGTTTACGGGGACTAGCGGGAGCCCGCACAGATACGCAGTATTTT. Translating gives CASSLRGLAGARTDTQYF. The genes are TRBV28 and TRBJ2-3; 14 bases map to TRBD2. The junction had 5 bases not matched to a gene; V was cut back by 2 bases and J by 1 base. CDR3 size: 18 residues. CDR1 and CDR2 (germline): MDHEN, SYDVKM.

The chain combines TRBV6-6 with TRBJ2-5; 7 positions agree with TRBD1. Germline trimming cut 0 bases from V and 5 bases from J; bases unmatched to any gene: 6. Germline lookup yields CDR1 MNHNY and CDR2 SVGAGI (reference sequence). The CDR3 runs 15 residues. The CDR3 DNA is TGTGCCAGCAGTTACTCGAGGGGGCCCTCCGAGACCCAGTACTTC. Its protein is CASSYSRGPSETQYF.

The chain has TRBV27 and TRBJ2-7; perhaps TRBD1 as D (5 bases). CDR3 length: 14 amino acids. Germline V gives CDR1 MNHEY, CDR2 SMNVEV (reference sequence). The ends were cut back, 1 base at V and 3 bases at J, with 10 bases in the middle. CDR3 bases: TGTGCCAGCAGTTTATTGCCAGGGTACTACGAGCAGTACTTC. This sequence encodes CASSLLPGYYEQYF.

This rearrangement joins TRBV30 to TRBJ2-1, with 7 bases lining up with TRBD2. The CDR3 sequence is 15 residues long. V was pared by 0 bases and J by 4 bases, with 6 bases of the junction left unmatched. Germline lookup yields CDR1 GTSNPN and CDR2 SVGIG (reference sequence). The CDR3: CAWSVGTSEYNEQFF. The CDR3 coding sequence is TGTGCCTGGAGTGTAGGAACTAGCGAATACAATGAGCAGTTCTTC.

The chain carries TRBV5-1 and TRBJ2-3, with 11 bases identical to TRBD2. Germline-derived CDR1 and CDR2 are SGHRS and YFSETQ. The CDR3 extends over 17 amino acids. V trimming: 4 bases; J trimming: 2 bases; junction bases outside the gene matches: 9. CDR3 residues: CASSPEGTSGFTDTQYF. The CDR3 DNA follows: TGCGCCAGCAGCCCGGAGGGGACTAGCGGTTTCACAGATACGCAGTATTTT.

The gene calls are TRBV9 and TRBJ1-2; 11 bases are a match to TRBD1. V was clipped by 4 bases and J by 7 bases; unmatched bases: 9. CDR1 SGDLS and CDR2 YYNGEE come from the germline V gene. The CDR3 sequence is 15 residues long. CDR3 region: CASSPGQGALGGYTF. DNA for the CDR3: TGTGCCAGCAGCCCAGGACAGGGGGCGTTGGGTGGCTACACCTTC.

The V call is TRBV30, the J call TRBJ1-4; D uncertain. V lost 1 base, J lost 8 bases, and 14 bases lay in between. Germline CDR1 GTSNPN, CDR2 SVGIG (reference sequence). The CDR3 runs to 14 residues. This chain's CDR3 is CAWSDGPNWEKLFF. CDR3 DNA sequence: TGTGCCTGGAGTGATGGGCCGAATTGGGAAAAACTGTTTTTT.

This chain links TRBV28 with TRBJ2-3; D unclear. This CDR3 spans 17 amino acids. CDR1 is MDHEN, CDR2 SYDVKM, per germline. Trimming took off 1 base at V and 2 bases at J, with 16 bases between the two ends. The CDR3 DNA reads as TGTGCCAGCAGTTTATCTCTGGGCCAGGAATCCACAGATACGCAGTATTTT. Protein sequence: CASSLSLGQESTDTQYF.

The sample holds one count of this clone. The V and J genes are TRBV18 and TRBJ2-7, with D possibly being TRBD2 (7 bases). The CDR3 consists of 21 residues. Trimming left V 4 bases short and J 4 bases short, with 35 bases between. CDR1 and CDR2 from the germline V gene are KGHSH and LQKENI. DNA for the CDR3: TGTGCCAGCTCACAGGTAGGAGGGGGGGCGCGTCCGGTCTGGAACCCATACGAGCAGTACTTC. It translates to CASSQVGGGARPVWNPYEQYF.

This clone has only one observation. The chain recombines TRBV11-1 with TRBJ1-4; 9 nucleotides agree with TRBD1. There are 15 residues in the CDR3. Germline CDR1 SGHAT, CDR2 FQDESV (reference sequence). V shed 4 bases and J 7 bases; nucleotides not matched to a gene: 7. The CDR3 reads CASSSSGTGSEKLFF. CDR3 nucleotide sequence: TGTGCCAGCAGCTCCTCCGGGACAGGGAGTGAAAAACTGTTTTTT.